A single T cell receptor beta chain is shown here with its context. The V gene end was trimmed by 8 bases and the J gene end by 2 bases; junction bases not matched to a gene: 9. From germline, CDR1 is SQVTM and CDR2 ANQGSEA. The CDR3 extends over 14 amino acids. This specimen belongs to a study of blood T cell repertoires in COVID-19. Study information: COVID-19 samples collected from the United States, Italy and Spain covered acute and convalescent phases.

In the authors' methods: Amplification of reference gene primers was used by the study to estimate nucleated cell counts. The method was immunoSEQ multiplex PCR; TCRdb's version includes in-frame clones alone and lacks a portion of them. V and J calls and clone size are copied from that table; D and trimming were computed from the DNA. Of approximately 29,000 clones detected, 88% appear once; the ten largest clones hold 13% to 15%. This TCR was sampled from a human donor with active COVID-19. The donor label of this sample is uncertain. The rearrangement links TRBV29-1 to TRBJ2-3; TRBD1 agrees at 8 bases. The material sequenced was peripheral blood. DNA for the CDR3: TGCAGCTCAGCCGGGACAGGATTCACAGATACGCAGTATTTT. Its protein is CSSAGTGFTDTQYF.